Listed here is a single TCR beta chain. This clonotype was observed at least ten times. This clone's antigen is unknown. No per-base quality is available; no much larger clone lies one base away. The treatment or condition label, as the study defines it: live attenuated yellow fever vaccine strain. PBMCs were isolated from peripheral blood using a standard Ficoll-Paque protocol. CD4 and CD8 T-cell fractions were isolated with Dynabeads CD4 and CD8 positive selection kits. TriZol was used to extract RNA from bulk PBMCs, from CD4 and CD8 fractions, and from dextramer-positive and dextramer-negative fractions. Reading the germline V gene gives CDR1 SGHRS and CDR2 YFSETQ. Relative to germline, V is 4 bases shorter and J is 5 bases shorter, with 16 bases between their ends. Measured from the cysteine to the phenylalanine, the CDR3 is 14 residues long. This entry keeps only the CDR3 DNA: 42 bases, framed from base 1.

TCR cDNA was made using 5'RACE template switching, a step that added a universal primer site and unique molecular identifiers. cDNA synthesis was primed from both the TCR alpha and TCR beta constant segments. Two PCR steps were used to amplify libraries, with sample barcodes and sequencing adapters being added in the second step. Libraries were sequenced on Illumina HiSeq 2500 (2x100 bp) or NovaSeq (2x150 bp). As for the authors' bioinformatics: MIGEC handled demultiplexing of reads and collapsing into UMI consensus sequences, while MiXCR performed V(D)J alignment. Using edgeR on replicate PBMC samples, clonotypes were called vaccine-responding if FDR was below 0.01 and the log2 fold change was above 5 up to day 15. Each bulk clonotype was labeled CD4 or CD8 based on which sequenced repertoire, CD4 or CD8, contained the clonotype at higher abundance. In TCRdb, the public reads were trimmed at Q25 with fastp and aligned with MiXCR, with productive beta chains retained. Each entry merges the rows of one CDR3 protein and shows their most common DNA and genes. TCRdb's processing, not the authors' own work, is the source of the V and J calls. For this sample there are under 200,000 distinct CDR3 sequences; 6% to 7.5% appear just once. Approximately 2.5% of the sample comes from the top ten.

These data come from a study of T cells after yellow fever vaccination (dated by TCRdb to the late 2010s). Background for the entire study: Libraries from fractions with low cell numbers were prepared with the SMART-Seq v4 Ultra Low Input RNA kit. To track T-cell clones before and after primary and booster YFV17D yellow fever vaccination, bulk TCR alpha and beta repertoires were sequenced longitudinally. Blood was collected at multiple timepoints before and after primary and secondary immunization, and bulk PBMC replicates and cell subsets were isolated. Two healthy male donors, one aged 18 to 30 and one aged 30 to 40 years, made up the cohort.

Here is what the overall study found, with its caveats: A small share of clonotypes was detected in both CD4 and CD8 compartments, with the overlap likely arising from convergent recombination. After the booster, most clones that had expanded after primary vaccination were detected again (about 97% of CD4 and 70% to 90% of CD8), suggesting broad maintenance of memory. The secondary T-cell response was weaker than the primary response but faster, peaking on day 5 instead of day 15. The study included only two donors, which limits how far the findings can be generalized. Computational filtering was needed because FACS-sorted repertoires could contain abundant contaminating clonotypes from the bulk population.

This specimen consisted of CD4+ T cells sorted from PBMCs, obtained about 5 days after the first yellow fever vaccination. This sequence was found in a man between 18 and 29 years old who received the YFV17D yellow fever vaccine. The rearrangement joined TRBV5-1 to TRBJ2-7; possibly the D gene is TRBD1, per 7 matching bases. The CDR3 amino acid sequence is: CASSAQGGVNEQYF. The nucleotide sequence is given as TGCGCCAGCAGCGCGCAGGGGGGTGTCAACGAGCAGTACTTC. With the portions outside the CDR3 filled from the reference TRBV5-1 and TRBJ2-7 genes, the complete variable region becomes KAGVTQTPRYLIKTRGQQVTLSCSPISGHRSVSWYQQTPGQGLQFLFEYFSETQRNKGNFPGRFSGRQFSNSRSEMNVSTLELGDSALYLCASSAQGGVNEQYFGPGTRLTVT.